The rows below give T cell receptor beta chains drawn from one sample of a study of blood T cell repertoires in COVID-19. Assay: immunoSEQ multiplex PCR; the TCRdb copy retains only in-frame clones and omits some. The sample carries under 550,000 clones, roughly 90% recorded once. The sequenced sample was peripheral blood. The receptors here all came from a man younger than 30 with COVID-19, enrolled during active disease. CDR3s include the opening cysteine and the closing phenylalanine or tryptophan. D genes are given only for firm matches. Rows may omit the clone size; those that give it use once, few, many or a size class.

clone size: -; V gene: TRBV4-2; J gene: TRBJ2-2; D gene: TRBD2; CDR3 protein: CASSQSPGPGLAGANTGELFF; CDR3 DNA: TGTGCCAGCAGCCAAAGTCCGGGACCGGGACTAGCGGGGGCGAACACCGGGGAGCTGTTTTTT
clone size: -; V gene: TRBV2; J gene: TRBJ1-2; D gene: TRBD1; CDR3 protein: CASKKQGVTYGYTF; CDR3 DNA: TGTGCCAGCAAGAAACAGGGGGTAACCTATGGCTACACCTTC
clone size: -; V gene: TRBV14; J gene: TRBJ2-1; D gene: -; CDR3 protein: CASSQASGLRDEKDNEQFF; CDR3 DNA: TGTGCCAGCAGCCAAGCCTCGGGACTCCGGGACGAGAAGGACAATGAGCAGTTCTTC
clone size: once; V gene: TRBV21-1; J gene: TRBJ1-5; D gene: -; CDR3 protein: CASIRQYSNQPQHF; CDR3 DNA: TGTGCCAGCATTCGACAGTATAGCAATCAGCCCCAGCATTTT
clone size: -; V gene: TRBV15; J gene: TRBJ2-1; D gene: TRBD1; CDR3 protein: CATSGPRPGQGWGNEQFF; CDR3 DNA: TGTGCCACCAGCGGACCCCGGCCGGGACAGGGGTGGGGCAATGAGCAGTTCTTC
clone size: -; V gene: TRBV2; J gene: TRBJ2-1; D gene: TRBD1; CDR3 protein: CASGDDRGYNEQFF; CDR3 DNA: TGTGCCAGCGGAGATGACAGGGGATACAATGAGCAGTTCTTC
clone size: once; V gene: TRBV19; J gene: TRBJ2-1; D gene: TRBD2; CDR3 protein: CASTQSSGGAVEQFF; CDR3 DNA: TGTGCCAGTACCCAATCTAGCGGGGGGGCGGTTGAGCAGTTCTTC
clone size: -; V gene: TRBV4-2; J gene: TRBJ2-1; D gene: -; CDR3 protein: CASSHGAAGSLVIYEQFF; CDR3 DNA: TGTGCCAGCAGCCATGGGGCGGCGGGATCCCTTGTGATCTATGAGCAGTTCTTC
clone size: -; V gene: TRBV2; J gene: TRBJ2-5; D gene: TRBD2; CDR3 protein: CASRGEETQYF; CDR3 DNA: TGTGCCAGCCGGGGGGAAGAGACCCAGTACTTC
clone size: -; V gene: TRBV5-5; J gene: TRBJ1-6; D gene: TRBD1; CDR3 protein: CASSLETGGSHSPLHF; CDR3 DNA: TGTGCCAGCAGCTTGGAGACAGGGGGTTCCCATTCACCCCTCCACTTT